This T cell receptor (beta chain) emerged from a study of brain metastases from non-small cell lung cancer (dated by TCRdb to between 2018 and 2021). Notes on the research overall: The study profiled the immune microenvironment of paired resected primary tumors and brain metastases from non-small-cell lung cancer patients.

The library was prepared using the immunoSEQ multiplex PCR assay. Alongside a 770-gene immune expression panel, the team sequenced the T-cell receptor beta chain repertoire. Sourced from immuneACCESS, this table was stored by TCRdb with only in-frame sequences that have V and J called. A share of the clones is absent; for the studies checked, an unresolved V gene accounts for under half, and the remainder has no known explanation. Here the sample has approximately 710 clones; around 83% occur a single time. Around a tenth of the sample rests with the top ten. The junction shows trimming of 7 bases on V and 0 bases on J, plus 4 bases between the germline ends. The CDR3 goes from the cysteine to the phenylalanine over 13 residues. Here the CDR3 DNA is all that survives: 39 bases in frame from base 1. The cohort comprised over 35 patients with surgically resected non-small-cell lung cancer who had both primary tumor and brain metastasis specimens. The tumor specimens consisted of archival formalin-fixed, paraffin-embedded tissues.

What the research found in general, with its limitations: Paired brain metastases and primary tumors largely shared TCR repertoires, although T-cell densities in the metastases were sparse. Lower T-cell infiltration was exhibited by brain metastases compared with primary tumors (P < 0.001). T-cell clones were apparently expanded in 50% to 70% of brain metastases relative to the matched primary tumors.

Of note for this clone: Which antigen it targets is not known. No base quality information exists; no much larger clone differs at one position.

The chain joins TRBV12-3 or TRBV12-4 to TRBJ2-6; there is no confident call for the D gene. This sequence originates from a donor at least 40 years old with non-small cell lung cancer. The sequenced sample was primary lung tumor tissue. In light of the paper, this sample's cell subset or site label describes: primary lung tumor paired with brain metastasis. CDR3 protein: CASTFSGANVLTF. The DNA sequence is as follows: TGTGCCAGCACCTTCTCTGGGGCCAACGTCCTGACTTTC.